These 19 T cell receptor beta chains came from one sample sequenced in a study of early T cells in non-severe SARS-CoV-2 infection. TCRdb analysed the 5' RACE reads with MiXCR anew, one entry per CDR3 protein. This table has roughly 56,000 distinct CDR3 sequences, 10% to 15% appearing once. Sequencing was done on a sample of whole blood. These receptors were collected from an adult who was a healthcare worker with PCR-confirmed SARS-CoV-2 infection or an uninfected control (not recorded which).

J is TRBJ2-1 and V is TRBV7-2; 7 nucleotides align to TRBD2. In germline, CDR1 is SGHTA, CDR2 FQGNSA. V was clipped by 1 base and J by 4 bases; unmatched bases: 4. CDR3 length equals 15 residues. Here the CDR3 reads CASSLGGGAYNEQFF. The DNA for the CDR3 is TGTGCCAGCAGCTTAGGCGGGGGAGCATACAATGAGCAGTTCTTC.

In its sample, this clonotype was seen a few times. This chain uses TRBV7-9 with TRBJ1-5; 7 nucleotides agree with TRBD1. Germline CDR1 reads SEHNR; CDR2 reads FQNEAQ (reference sequence). With V trimmed by 5 bases and J by 0 bases, 4 bases remained unmatched. This CDR3 region has 15 residues. Here the CDR3 reads CASSKTGNSNQPQHF. The DNA for the CDR3 is TGTGCCAGCAGCAAGACAGGGAATAGCAATCAGCCCCAGCATTTT.

The chain joins TRBV12-3 or TRBV12-4 to TRBJ2-3; 8 nucleotides match TRBD1. CDR3 length equals 15 residues. Losses at the gene ends were 1 base for V and 5 bases for J; bases not matched to a gene: 5. CDR3 DNA sequence: TGTGCCAGCAGTTTAGAGGCAGGGGGCGTAGATACGCAGTATTTT. Its protein product is CASSLEAGGVDTQYF.

This clonotype was observed a handful of times. J is TRBJ1-1 and V is TRBV7-9; no firm D call. CDR1 is SEHNR and CDR2 is FQNEAQ in the germline V gene (reference sequence). The V end lost 5 bases, the J end lost 4 bases, and 17 bases lay between the germline ends. The CDR3 contains 15 residues. As DNA, the CDR3 is TGTGCCAGCAGCCGCCTTATAGCGGCGGGCACTGAAGCTTTCTTT. Its translation is CASSRLIAAGTEAFF.

The sample holds many counts of this clonotype. This rearrangement joins TRBV28 to TRBJ2-3; perhaps TRBD2 as D (6 bases). Germline values: CDR1 MDHEN, CDR2 SYDVKM. This CDR3 spans 14 amino acids. Trimming removed 7 bases at V and 0 bases at J, with 11 bases between. This chain's CDR3 is CASNMGGSTDTQYF. CDR3 nucleotide sequence: TGTGCCAGCAACATGGGGGGTAGCACAGATACGCAGTATTTT.

The chain recombines TRBV5-1 with TRBJ2-7; D not resolved. The CDR3 contains 11 residues. V was clipped by 0 bases and J by 5 bases, with 3 bases between them. The germline CDR1 and CDR2 sequences are SGHRS and YFSETQ. CDR3 in amino acids: CASSLGHEQYF. In DNA, the CDR3 is TGCGCCAGCAGCTTGGGACACGAGCAGTACTTC.

This clonotype appeared many times. The chain combines TRBV27 with TRBJ1-1; TRBD1 matches 10 bases. J was trimmed by 1 base and V by 5 bases; bases with no gene match: 10. CDR3 length: 17 residues. Germline V gene lookup returns CDR1 MNHEY and CDR2 SMNVEV (reference sequence). DNA of the CDR3: TGTGCCAGCAGTCTTTACCGGGACAGGGGAAGGAACACTGAAGCTTTCTTT. Protein product: CASSLYRDRGRNTEAFF.

This clonotype was counted many times. The chain carries TRBV12-3 or TRBV12-4 and TRBJ1-1; 7 bases fit TRBD1. J gave up 3 bases and V 5 bases, and 3 bases lay outside the gene matches. CDR3 length: 13 residues. The CDR3 protein is CASSPTGDTEAFF. CDR3 coding DNA: TGTGCCAGCAGTCCAACAGGGGACACTGAAGCTTTCTTT.

This clonotype appeared a few times. The chain employs TRBV6-5 and TRBJ1-3; tentatively, D is TRBD1 (5 bases). The CDR3 contains 15 residues. With 4 bases removed from V and 3 bases from J, the gap between germline ends came to 13 bases. Germline lookup yields CDR1 MNHEY and CDR2 SVGAGI. The DNA for the CDR3 is TGTGCCAGCAGTTCTTCTTGGACAATTGGAAACACCATATATTTT. Its translation: CASSSSWTIGNTIYF.

V gene TRBV7-2 combines with J gene TRBJ2-2; 8 nucleotides align to TRBD2. Losses at the gene ends were 5 bases for V and 1 base for J; bases not matched to a gene: 6. Germline CDR1 reads SGHTA; CDR2 reads FQGNSA. CDR3 size: 16 residues. The CDR3 sequence is CASSASGGLNTGELFF. CDR3 in DNA: TGTGCCAGCAGCGCAAGCGGGGGCCTGAACACCGGGGAGCTGTTTTTT.

This clonotype was recorded once. The chain recombines TRBV19 with TRBJ2-1; TRBD2 matches at 10 bases. This CDR3 is 16 amino acids long. Germline-derived CDR1 and CDR2 are LNHDA and SQIVND (reference sequence). V lost 5 bases, J lost 2 bases, and 6 bases stayed unmatched. In DNA, the CDR3 is TGTGCCAGTAGTCGGAGTAGCGGGGGGACCTACAATGAGCAGTTCTTC. It codes for CASSRSSGGTYNEQFF.

Notes on this clonotype: A single base separates this from a much larger clone, so it may be a read error. This chain links TRBV6-6 with TRBJ1-2, with 9 nucleotides matching TRBD1. The CDR3 has 14 amino acids. V shed 8 bases, J shed 7 bases, and the junction held 11 bases outside the gene matches. CDR1 and CDR2 from the germline V gene are MNHNY and SVGAGI (reference sequence). CDR3 in amino acids: CASLATDRGGGYTF. The DNA of the CDR3 is TGTGCCAGCCTCGCCACGGACAGGGGCGGTGGCTACACCTTC.

This clonotype was recorded a few times. The V gene is TRBV19, the J gene TRBJ2-2; the D is unclear. Looked up from germline, CDR1 is LNHDA and CDR2 is SQIVND (reference sequence). CDR3 size: 13 residues. Trimming took 5 bases from V and 4 from J, leaving 8 bases between them. CDR3 sequence (DNA): TGTGCCAGTAGTCGATCGGGCACCGGGGAGCTGTTTTTT. Protein product: CASSRSGTGELFF.

This clonotype was seen repeatedly, ten times or more. This chain uses TRBV20-1 with TRBJ2-2, with TRBD2 matching over 10 bases. Trimming cost V 6 bases and J 3 bases; bases outside gene matches: 10. CDR1 is DFQATT, CDR2 SNEGSKA, per germline (reference sequence). The CDR3 has 16 residues. The CDR3 is CSAVRQRGGHTGELFF. In DNA form, the CDR3 reads TGCAGTGCGGTCCGCCAGCGGGGGGGCCACACCGGGGAGCTGTTTTTT.

This clonotype occurred many times. V gene TRBV12-3 or TRBV12-4 combines with J gene TRBJ2-5, with 9 bases identical to TRBD1. With V trimmed by 5 bases and J by 6 bases, 10 bases remained unmatched. This CDR3 is built from 15 residues. The CDR3 is CASSPEDRGAQTQYF. CDR3 in DNA: TGTGCCAGCAGTCCAGAGGACAGGGGTGCACAGACCCAGTACTTC.

The V call is TRBV7-2, the J call TRBJ2-1; D is unresolved. Trimming stripped 1 base from V and 8 bases from J, with 6 bases between. This CDR3 has 12 residues. Germline V gives CDR1 SGHTA, CDR2 FQGNSA. CDR3 nucleotides: TGTGCCAGCAGCTTAGGAAAGGATGAGCAGTTCTTC. Its translation: CASSLGKDEQFF.

This clonotype was detected a few times. The chain recombines TRBV5-1 with TRBJ1-5; 8 bases map to TRBD1. Germline-derived CDR1 and CDR2 are SGHRS and YFSETQ. CDR3 length equals 13 residues. The V gene end was trimmed by 4 bases and the J gene end by 5 bases; junction bases not matched to a gene: 2. The chain's CDR3 is CASSPDRDQPQHF. CDR3 bases: TGCGCCAGCAGCCCGGACAGGGATCAGCCCCAGCATTTT. The full variable domain, its missing parts supplied by reference TRBV5-1 and TRBJ1-5, is KAGVTQTPRYLIKTRGQQVTLSCSPISGHRSVSWYQQTPGQGLQFLFEYFSETQRNKGNFPGRFSGRQFSNSRSEMNVSTLELGDSALYLCASSPDRDQPQHFGDGTRLSIL.

This clonotype was observed at least ten times. The chain uses TRBV6-5 and TRBJ2-7, with no clear D. Germline V gives CDR1 MNHEY, CDR2 SVGAGI. This CDR3 is 16 amino acids long. The V end lost 0 bases, the J end lost 0 bases, and 12 bases lay between the germline ends. In DNA form, the CDR3 reads TGTGCCAGCAGTTACTCGATGGGCCGGGCCTCCTACGAGCAGTACTTC. Its protein is CASSYSMGRASYEQYF.

This clonotype has ten or more counts. The chain is built from TRBV20-1 and TRBJ2-5, with D possibly being TRBD2 (6 bases). The V end lost 1 base, the J end lost 4 bases, and 22 bases lay between the germline ends. CDR3 length: 17 amino acids. The germline gives CDR1 DFQATT, CDR2 SNEGSKA (reference sequence). The DNA of the CDR3 is TGCAGTGCTAGAGTGTTCCCCTTGGGCCTGGAGGGAGAGACCCAGTACTTC. This codes for CSARVFPLGLEGETQYF.